The clone carrying this TCR beta chain has more than one count but fewer than ten. Its antigen is undetermined. TCRdb reprocessed the 5' RACE reads with MiXCR, giving one entry per CDR3 protein. Among approximately 550,000 distinct CDR3 sequences listed, 13% were seen once. This entry belongs to a study of T cells after yellow fever vaccination. The CDR3 runs to 15 residues. CDR1 and CDR2 (germline): MNHNS, SASEGT. V was shortened by 5 bases and J by 4 bases, with 16 bases between the two germline ends. Whole-study findings and limits: Highly abundant clonotypes carried over from the bulk population could end up in FACS-sorted repertoires as contaminants.

Here the sequenced sample was PBMCs, taken on the day of the yellow fever booster vaccination. The TCR was taken from a man in his thirties or forties who received the YFV17D yellow fever vaccine. The chain carries TRBV6-1 and TRBJ2-3; D uncertain. The CDR3 DNA is TGTGCCAGCAGTCCCCACCGGGTGGCCGCAGATACGCAGTATTTT. Its translation is CASSPHRVAADTQYF.